This TCR beta chain was captured in a study of Ad26.COV2.S vaccination and SARS-CoV-2 variants. Study results and caveats: Responses of T cells in total may have been underestimated by the TCR breadth and depth analyses. Individuals receiving vaccine had higher spike-specific TCR breadth than placebo recipients did. Recipients of vaccine and of placebo showed similar breadth of their non-spike TCR repertoires. Substantial breadth in spike-specific CD8+ and CD4+ T cell responses was reportedly seen after vaccination.

This clone appeared a single time. Its antigen is undetermined. The table came from immunoSEQ multiplex PCR; TCRdb's copy has only in-frame clones and leaves some out. The repertoire holds 350,000 to 450,000 clones, with about 91% as singletons. Sequencing used peripheral blood, obtained after recovery from COVID-19. The receptor was isolated from a human donor who had recovered from COVID-19.

The CDR3 bases are TGTGCCAGCAGCTTAGGCGAAGGGAGTCACTATGGCTACACCTTC. It translates to CASSLGEGSHYGYTF. The chain employs TRBV7-9 and TRBJ1-2; no reliable D call. Germline V gene lookup returns CDR1 SEHNR and CDR2 FQNEAQ (reference sequence). The CDR3 covers 15 residues. V was clipped by 1 base and J by 3 bases, with 12 bases between them.